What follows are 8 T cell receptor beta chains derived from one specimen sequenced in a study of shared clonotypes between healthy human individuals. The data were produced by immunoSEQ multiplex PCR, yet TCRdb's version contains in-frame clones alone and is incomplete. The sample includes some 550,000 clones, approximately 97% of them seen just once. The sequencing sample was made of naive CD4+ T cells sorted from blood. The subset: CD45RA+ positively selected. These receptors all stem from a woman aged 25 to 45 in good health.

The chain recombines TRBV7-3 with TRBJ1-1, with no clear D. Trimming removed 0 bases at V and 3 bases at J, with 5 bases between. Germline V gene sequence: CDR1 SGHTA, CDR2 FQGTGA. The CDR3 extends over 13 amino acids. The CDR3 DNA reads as TGTGCCAGCAGCTTAACGAGGTACACTGAAGCTTTCTTT. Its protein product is CASSLTRYTEAFF.

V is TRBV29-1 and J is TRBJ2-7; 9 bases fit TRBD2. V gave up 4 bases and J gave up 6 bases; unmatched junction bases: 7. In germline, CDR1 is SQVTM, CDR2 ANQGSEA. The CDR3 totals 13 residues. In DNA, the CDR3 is TGCAGCGTTGCCCCGGGACTAGCTTCCGAGCAGTACTTC. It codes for CSVAPGLASEQYF.

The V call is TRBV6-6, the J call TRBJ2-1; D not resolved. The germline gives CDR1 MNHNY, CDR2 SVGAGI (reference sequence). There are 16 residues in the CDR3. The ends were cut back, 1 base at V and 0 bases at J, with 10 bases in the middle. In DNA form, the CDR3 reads TGTGCCAGCAGTTACTTTGGAGAGACCTCCTACAATGAGCAGTTCTTC. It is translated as CASSYFGETSYNEQFF.

In DNA form, the CDR3 reads TGTGCCAGCAGCCGTTTACCGAATCAGCCCCAGCATTTT. Amino acids: CASSRLPNQPQHF. The J gene is TRBJ1-5, the V gene TRBV7-6; D is uncertain. Trimming pared 5 bases from V and 4 bases from J, leaving 9 bases between. The CDR3 runs to 13 residues. Germline V lookup: CDR1 SGHVS, CDR2 FNYEAQ. The full variable domain, completed using reference TRBV7-6 and TRBJ1-5, is GAGVSQSPRYKVTKRGQDVALRCDPISGHVSLYWYRQALGQGPEFLTYFNYEAQQDKSGLPNDRFSAERPEGSISTLTIQRTEQRDSAMYRCASSRLPNQPQHFGDGTRLSIL.

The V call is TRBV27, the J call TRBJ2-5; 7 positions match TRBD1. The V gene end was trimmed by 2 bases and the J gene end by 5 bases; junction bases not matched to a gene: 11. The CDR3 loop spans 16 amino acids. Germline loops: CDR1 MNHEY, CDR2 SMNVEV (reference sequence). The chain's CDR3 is CASSLRAAGGSETQYF. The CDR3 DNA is TGTGCCAGCAGTTTAAGGGCTGCAGGGGGATCGGAGACCCAGTACTTC.

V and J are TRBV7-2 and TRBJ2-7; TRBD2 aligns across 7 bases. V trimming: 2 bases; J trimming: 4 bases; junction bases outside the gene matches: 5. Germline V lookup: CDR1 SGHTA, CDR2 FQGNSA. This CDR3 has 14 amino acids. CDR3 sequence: CASSLSGGSYEQYF. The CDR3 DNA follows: TGTGCCAGCAGCTTATCAGGCGGGAGTTACGAGCAGTACTTC.

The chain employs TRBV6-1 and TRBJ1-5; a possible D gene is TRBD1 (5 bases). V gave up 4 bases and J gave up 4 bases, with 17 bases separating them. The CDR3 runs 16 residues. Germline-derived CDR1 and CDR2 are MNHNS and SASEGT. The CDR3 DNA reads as TGTGCCAGCAGTGCTTATCTCGGGACCGATAATCAGCCCCAGCATTTT. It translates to CASSAYLGTDNQPQHF.

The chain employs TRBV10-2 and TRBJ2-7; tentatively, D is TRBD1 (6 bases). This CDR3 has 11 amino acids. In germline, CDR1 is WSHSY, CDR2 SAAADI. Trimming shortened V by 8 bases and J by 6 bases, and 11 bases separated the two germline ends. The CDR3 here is CASLTGFEQYF. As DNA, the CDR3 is TGCGCCAGCCTAACAGGGTTCGAGCAGTACTTC.